This T cell receptor (beta chain) is from a study of blood T cells in healthy people across ages. A second PCR of roughly 6 to 12 cycles used a sample-barcoded 5' primer and a J-beta primer mix. TCRdb reanalysed the 5' RACE reads using MiXCR and keeps one entry per CDR3 protein. The table includes 700,000 to 1,000,000 distinct CDR3 sequences, around 42% detected once. The CDR3 extends over 16 amino acids. Germline CDR1 and CDR2: SGHDN and FVKESK. Trimming stripped 1 base from V and 1 base from J, with 11 bases between. This clonotype was detected a few times. The authors isolated at least 6 million PBMCs per sample.

The source of this sequence is a man in his fifties or sixties in good health. Material for sequencing was blood. This chain connects TRBV14 to TRBJ2-1, with unresolved D. The chain's CDR3 is CASSQGLGVSYNEQFF. The CDR3 DNA is TGTGCCAGCAGCCAAGGGCTAGGTGTGTCCTACAATGAGCAGTTCTTC.